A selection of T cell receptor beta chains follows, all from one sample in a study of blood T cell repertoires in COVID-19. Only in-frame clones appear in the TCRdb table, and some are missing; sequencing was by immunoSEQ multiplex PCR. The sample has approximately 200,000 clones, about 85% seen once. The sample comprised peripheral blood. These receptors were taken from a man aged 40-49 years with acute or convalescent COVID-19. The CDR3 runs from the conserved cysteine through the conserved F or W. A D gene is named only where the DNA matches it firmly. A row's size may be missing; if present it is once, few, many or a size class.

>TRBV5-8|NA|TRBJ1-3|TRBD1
TGTGCCAGCAGTACAGGGGTTTGGATGGCAGGAAACACCATATATTTT
CASSTGVWMAGNTIYF
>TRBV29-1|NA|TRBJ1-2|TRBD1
TGCAGCGTTGCCAGGGGGGCTAACTATGGCTACACCTTC
CSVARGANYGYTF
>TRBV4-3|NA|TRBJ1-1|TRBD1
TGCGCCAGCAGCCAAGATATGGGGAGACAGGGCACTGAAGCTTTCTTT
CASSQDMGRQGTEAFF
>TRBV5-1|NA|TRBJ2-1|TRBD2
TGCGCCAGCAGCACTAGCGGGGGGGCCTTCTACAATGAGCAGTTCTTC
CASSTSGGAFYNEQFF
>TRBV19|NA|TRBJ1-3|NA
TGTGCCAGTAGTATAGTAGGGAGCTCTGGAAACACCATATATTTT
CASSIVGSSGNTIYF
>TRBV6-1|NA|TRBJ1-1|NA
TGTGCCAGCAGTGAAGTTAGAACTGAAGCTTTCTTT
CASSEVRTEAFF
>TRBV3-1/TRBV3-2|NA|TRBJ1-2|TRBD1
TGTGCCAGCAGCCAAGAAATGGCCAGGGGGGTCGGCTACACCTTC
CASSQEMARGVGYTF
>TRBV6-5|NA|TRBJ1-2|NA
TGTGCCAGCAAGTCTAGAGGGGGGGCGGTGGGCTACACCTTC
CASKSRGGAVGYTF
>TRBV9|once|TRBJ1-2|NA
TGTGCCAGTACCGTATCTAACATCGGACAAGGCAACTATGGCTACACCTTC
CASTVSNIGQGNYGYTF
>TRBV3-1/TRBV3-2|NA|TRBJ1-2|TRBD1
TGTGCCAGCAGCCGACAGGGGTTTGGCTACACCTTC
CASSRQGFGYTF
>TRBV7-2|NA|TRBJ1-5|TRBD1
TGTGCCAGCAGCCTAGAAGGGACAGGACAGCCCCAGCATTTT
CASSLEGTGQPQHF